The next 8 T cell receptor beta chains were all read from a single sample in a study of Ad26.COV2.S vaccination and SARS-CoV-2 variants. Treatment here: about 20 received Ad26.COV2.S at low or high dose, single or two shots; several received placebo; per-sample allocation not given. The samples date from day 63 after the first vaccine or placebo injection. The assay was immunoSEQ multiplex PCR, and TCRdb's table has in-frame clones only and misses some. This sample has 200,000 to 250,000 clones, with around 89% found just once. This sample comprised peripheral blood, obtained in a trial of Ad26.COV2.S vaccine versus placebo. The receptors were sampled from a person between 18 and 59 years old who received the Ad26.COV2.S COVID-19 vaccine or a placebo.

The chain uses TRBV5-1 and TRBJ2-5; 14 nucleotides align to TRBD2. Germline CDR1 reads SGHRS; CDR2 reads YFSETQ. The CDR3 is made up of 18 amino acids. J was trimmed by 8 bases and V by 4 bases; bases with no gene match: 16. The CDR3 nucleotides are TGCGCCAGCAGCGACTCCCCCGGACTAGCGGGGGGTTCGGGAACCCAGTACTTC. Its translation: CASSDSPGLAGGSGTQYF.

The chain carries TRBV6-2 or TRBV6-3 and TRBJ1-5; no definite D call. Trimming took off 3 bases at V and 9 bases at J, with 9 bases between the two ends. Per germline, CDR1 MNHEY and CDR2 SVGEGT. This CDR3 region has 12 residues. The CDR3 region has the DNA TGTGCCAGCAGTTATCTGGGTTGGCCCCAGCATTTT. Translation: CASSYLGWPQHF.

This clone was recorded once. V and J are TRBV5-6 and TRBJ2-2, with D unresolved. Germline loops: CDR1 SGHDT, CDR2 YYEEEE. Trimming took 2 bases from V and 0 from J, leaving 11 bases between them. The CDR3 covers 16 residues. The CDR3 protein is CASSFAGNPNTGELFF. The CDR3 region has the DNA TGTGCCAGCAGCTTTGCTGGGAACCCGAACACCGGGGAGCTGTTTTTT.

The rearrangement links TRBV29-1 to TRBJ1-5; D unclear. The CDR3 runs to 13 residues. Germline lookup yields CDR1 SQVTM and CDR2 ANQGSEA. V was cut by 3 bases and J by 5 bases, with 11 bases left in between. This chain's CDR3 is CSVEWAKDQPQHF. The CDR3 region has the DNA TGCAGCGTTGAGTGGGCCAAGGATCAGCCCCAGCATTTT.

CDR3 protein: CASSLAVGNSGNTIYF. CDR3 coding DNA: TGTGCCAGCAGCTTAGCGGTCGGTAACTCTGGAAACACCATATATTTT. V gene TRBV7-2 combines with J gene TRBJ1-3, with D unclear. The ends were cut back, 0 bases at V and 0 bases at J, with 9 bases in the middle. CDR3 length: 16 residues. The germline CDR1 and CDR2 sequences are SGHTA and FQGNSA.

The rearrangement links TRBV7-2 to TRBJ2-6; D gene ambiguous. The ends were cut back, 7 bases at V and 0 bases at J, with 10 bases in the middle. The germline V gene has CDR1 SGHTA and CDR2 FQGNSA. This CDR3 contains 15 residues. The CDR3 DNA sequence: TGTGCCAGCAACCTACCGTTCTCTGGGGCCAACGTCCTGACTTTC. Amino acids: CASNLPFSGANVLTF.

The V and J genes are TRBV15 and TRBJ2-1; 7 nucleotides match TRBD2. Germline V gives CDR1 LNHNV, CDR2 YYDKDF (reference sequence). J gave up 0 bases and V 3 bases, and 2 bases lay outside the gene matches. This CDR3 comprises 15 residues. The CDR3 spells CATSRGGSSYNEQFF. The CDR3 DNA sequence: TGTGCCACCAGCAGGGGGGGGAGCTCCTACAATGAGCAGTTCTTC.

J is TRBJ2-3 and V is TRBV18; D is possibly TRBD1 (6 bases). The V end was cut by 2 bases, the J end by 5 bases, with 11 bases between. The CDR3 sequence is 14 residues long. Germline V CDR1 and CDR2: KGHSH, LQKENI. The CDR3 loop is CASSPWTERDTQYF. DNA of the CDR3: TGTGCCAGCTCACCATGGACAGAACGAGATACGCAGTATTTT.